This TCR beta chain stems from a study of blood T cell repertoires in COVID-19. Study in general: Specimens from acute and convalescent COVID-19 originated in the United States, Italy and Spain. In each case, the material was cDNA or gDNA derived from T cells, B-cell-depleted T cells, or PBMCs.

In the original workflow: The assay estimated nucleated cells by amplifying reference gene primers. Assay: immunoSEQ multiplex PCR; the TCRdb copy retains only in-frame clones and omits some. V and J calls and clone size follow that table, whereas D and trimming were derived from the DNA. This table has 80,000 to 95,000 clones, approximately 80% appearing once. The CDR3 consists of 14 residues. Trimming took off 6 bases at V and 4 bases at J, with 18 bases between the two ends. The V gene's germline CDR1 is SQVTM and CDR2 ANQGSEA. What was sequenced was peripheral blood. The chain links TRBV29-1 to TRBJ1-2, with D possibly being TRBD1 (6 bases). This TCR was sampled from a man older than 75 with acute or convalescent COVID-19. The CDR3 reads CSVLEARGSYGYTF. In nucleotides, the CDR3 is TGCAGCGTCCTAGAAGCAAGGGGGTCCTATGGCTACACCTTC.